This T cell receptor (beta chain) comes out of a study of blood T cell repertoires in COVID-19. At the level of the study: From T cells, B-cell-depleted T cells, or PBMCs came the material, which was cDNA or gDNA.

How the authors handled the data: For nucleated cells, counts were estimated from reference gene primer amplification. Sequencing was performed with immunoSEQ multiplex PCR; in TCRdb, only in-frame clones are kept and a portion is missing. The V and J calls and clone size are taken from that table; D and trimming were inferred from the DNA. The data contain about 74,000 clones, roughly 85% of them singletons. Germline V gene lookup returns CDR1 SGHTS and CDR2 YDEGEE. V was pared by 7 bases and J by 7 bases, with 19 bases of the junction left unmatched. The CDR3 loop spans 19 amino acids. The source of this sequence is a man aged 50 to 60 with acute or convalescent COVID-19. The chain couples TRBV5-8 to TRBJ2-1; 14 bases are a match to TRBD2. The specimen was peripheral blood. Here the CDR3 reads CASLTWTVGLAGGWNEQFF. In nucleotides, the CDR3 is TGTGCCAGCCTTACCTGGACCGTTGGACTAGCGGGAGGATGGAATGAGCAGTTCTTC.